Detailed here is one T cell receptor beta chain. As yet, its antigen is unknown. The entry originates in a study of T cell responses to AZD1222 COVID-19 vaccine. The data were produced by immunoSEQ multiplex PCR, yet TCRdb's version contains in-frame clones alone and is incomplete. The sample carries 150,000 to 200,000 clones, about 90% recorded once. General observations from the study: Spike-specific TCR breadth and depth both grew after two AZD1222 doses. Donors skewed white British and female; clonal diversity was possibly underestimated. Unmutated variant regions reportedly attract nearly half of all spike-specific TCRs.

CDR1 and CDR2 from the germline V gene are SGHDT and YYEEEE. The CDR3 has 15 residues. Trimming removed 4 bases from V and 4 bases from J; junction bases left unmatched: 9. This sequence originates from an adult in good health. The sequences come from peripheral blood, collected on day 0 of AZD1222 vaccination. The rearrangement links TRBV5-6 to TRBJ1-2, with 8 bases aligning to TRBD1. This chain's CDR3 is CASSPGQEGGYGYTF. The CDR3 nucleotides are TGTGCCAGCAGCCCGGGACAGGAGGGGGGCTATGGCTACACCTTC.